A single sample gave rise to the 18 T cell receptor beta chains below, sequenced in a study of cytomegalovirus exposure and HLA in healthy donors. TCRdb keeps only in-frame clones here, not all; method: immunoSEQ multiplex PCR. The data show some 140,000 clones, 75% to 90% seen once. The sample was PBMCs. Receptor source: a woman younger than 30 in good health and CMV-seropositive.

This clone appeared a few times. The gene calls are TRBV4-3 and TRBJ2-1; TRBD1 matches at 7 bases. The germline V gene encodes CDR1 LGHNA and CDR2 YSLEER. The CDR3 is 21 amino acids. The ends lost 2 bases at V and 7 bases at J; junction bases unmatched: 26. The CDR3: CASSQNLFVVETRDSGNEQFF. CDR3 nucleotide sequence: TGCGCCAGCAGCCAAAACTTGTTCGTAGTTGAGACCCGGGACAGCGGAAATGAGCAGTTCTTC.

The chain uses TRBV5-1 and TRBJ1-3; tentative D call: TRBD1 (6 bases). V was pared by 0 bases and J by 0 bases, with 10 bases between. CDR1 SGHRS and CDR2 YFSETQ come from the germline V gene. CDR3 length equals 16 residues. The CDR3 region is CASSLAGHLSGNTIYF. The DNA for the CDR3 is TGCGCCAGCAGCTTGGCGGGACACCTCTCTGGAAACACCATATATTTT.

The genes are TRBV7-2 and TRBJ2-3; 11 bases line up with TRBD2. Germline CDR1 reads SGHTA; CDR2 reads FQGNSA. The CDR3 consists of 17 residues. V lost 3 bases to trimming and J lost 7 bases; unmatched junction nucleotides: 12. As DNA, the CDR3 is TGTGCCAGCAGCTTTGACACTAGCGGGGGAGGTACAAATACGCAGTATTTT. This encodes CASSFDTSGGGTNTQYF.

The rearrangement uses TRBV5-4 and TRBJ1-2, with unresolved D. Germline V CDR1 and CDR2: SGHNT, YYREEE (reference sequence). V dropped 0 bases and J dropped 4 bases, with 13 bases sitting between them. The CDR3 has 15 residues. Here the CDR3 reads CASSLEELPRYGYTF. The CDR3 DNA follows: TGTGCCAGCAGCTTGGAGGAGCTCCCTCGCTATGGCTACACCTTC. Variable domain in full (rest from reference TRBV5-4 and TRBJ1-2): ETGVTQSPTHLIKTRGQQVTLRCSSQSGHNTVSWYQQALGQGPQFIFQYYREEENGRGNFPPRFSGLQFPNYSSELNVNALELDDSALYLCASSLEELPRYGYTFGSGTRLTVV.

V gene TRBV9 combines with J gene TRBJ2-5, with 8 nucleotides matching TRBD2. The V gene end was trimmed by 0 bases and the J gene end by 3 bases; junction bases not matched to a gene: 4. The germline gives CDR1 SGDLS, CDR2 YYNGEE. The CDR3 consists of 15 residues. CDR3 loop: CASSVGRGGKETQYF. The DNA for the CDR3 is TGTGCCAGCAGCGTAGGTCGGGGGGGAAAAGAGACCCAGTACTTC.

V gene TRBV11-2 combines with J gene TRBJ2-4; tentative D call: TRBD2 (6 bases). V shed 1 base and J shed 15 bases, with 10 bases lying between them. Germline V lookup: CDR1 SGHAT, CDR2 FQNNGV. The CDR3 sequence is 11 residues long. CDR3 sequence (DNA): TGTGCCAGCAGCTTAGGGGACTCCCCGTACTTC. Protein sequence: CASSLGDSPYF.

The gene calls are TRBV5-6 and TRBJ1-5; the match to TRBD1 covers 8 bases. Germline loops: CDR1 SGHDT, CDR2 YYEEEE. V shed 2 bases and J 7 bases; nucleotides not matched to a gene: 5. The CDR3 sequence is 14 residues long. Here the CDR3 reads CASSFRGRRQPQHF. For the CDR3, the DNA is TGTGCCAGCAGCTTCAGGGGGCGTCGGCAGCCCCAGCATTTT.

This sequence joins TRBV6-5 and TRBJ2-1, with D tentatively TRBD2 (5 bases). Deletions cut 7 bases from V and 7 bases from J, with 20 bases between. The CDR3 has 15 amino acids. Germline V CDR1 and CDR2: MNHEY, SVGAGI. The CDR3 reads CASTPRASVANEQFF. The CDR3 DNA follows: TGTGCCAGCACCCCCCGGGCTTCTGTAGCGAATGAGCAGTTCTTC.

J is TRBJ2-7 and V is TRBV5-1; 8 bases agree with TRBD2. Germline assignment: CDR1 SGHRS and CDR2 YFSETQ. CDR3 size: 12 residues. V was clipped by 7 bases and J by 6 bases; unmatched bases: 6. CDR3 DNA sequence: TGCGCCAGCTGTCCCGCGGGAGGCGAGCAGTACTTC. As protein: CASCPAGGEQYF. Combining the CDR3 with reference TRBV5-1 and TRBJ2-7 gives the whole variable domain KAGVTQTPRYLIKTRGQQVTLSCSPISGHRSVSWYQQTPGQGLQFLFEYFSETQRNKGNFPGRFSGRQFSNSRSEMNVSTLELGDSALYLCASCPAGGEQYFGPGTRLTVT.

The chain uses TRBV7-3 and TRBJ2-1; a weak D match, TRBD2 (5 bases). This CDR3 is built from 15 residues. Trimming stripped 0 bases from V and 5 bases from J, with 11 bases between. Germline CDR1 SGHTA, CDR2 FQGTGA. The DNA of the CDR3 is TGTGCCAGCAGCTTAACAATAACGGGGAACAATGAGCAGTTCTTC. Its protein is CASSLTITGNNEQFF. The variable domain in full, with the rest retrieved from reference TRBV7-3 and TRBJ2-1, is GAGVSQTPSNKVTEKGKYVELRCDPISGHTALYWYRQSLGQGPEFLIYFQGTGAADDSGLPNDRFFAVRPEGSVSTLKIQRTERGDSAVYLCASSLTITGNNEQFFGPGTRLTVL.

The CDR3 is CSVGEGGEQYF. The CDR3 DNA reads TGCAGCGTTGGGGAGGGCGGCGAGCAGTACTTC. The genes are TRBV29-1 and TRBJ2-7, with 7 bases lining up with TRBD2. CDR3 length: 11 residues. CDR1 SQVTM and CDR2 ANQGSEA come from the germline V gene. J gave up 6 bases and V 4 bases, and 3 bases lay outside the gene matches.

This clone appeared a single time. V gene TRBV30 combines with J gene TRBJ1-5; D gene unclear. V was trimmed by 0 bases and J by 6 bases, leaving 9 bases between them. This CDR3 region has 13 residues. Germline lookup yields CDR1 GTSNPN and CDR2 SVGIG (reference sequence). Here the CDR3 reads CAWSVGGSQPQHF. Written as DNA, the CDR3 is TGTGCCTGGAGTGTAGGCGGGAGTCAGCCCCAGCATTTT.

With regard to this clone: The germline gene is not matched at one end of the junction; a read error may be the cause. V usage is TRBV6-5 and J usage is TRBJ2-5; 10 bases map to TRBD2. This CDR3 region has 16 residues. Germline V CDR1 and CDR2: MNHEY, SVGAGI. Here the CDR3 DNA reads TGTGCCAGCAGCTACTTAGCGGGGGGCTCTCAAGAGACCCAGTACTTC. Encoded protein: CASSYLAGGSQETQYF.

This clone was seen only once. The chain joins TRBV7-8 to TRBJ2-7; D call uncertain. From germline, CDR1 is SGHVS and CDR2 FQNEAQ. The CDR3 has 15 residues. Trimming took off 5 bases at V and 0 bases at J, with 14 bases between the two ends. This chain's CDR3 is CASSPPATNSYEQYF. The DNA of the CDR3 is TGTGCCAGCAGCCCCCCGGCGACAAACTCCTACGAGCAGTACTTC. Based on the CDR3 plus reference TRBV7-8 and TRBJ2-7, the full variable domain is GAGVSQSPRYKVAKRGQDVALRCDPISGHVSLFWYQQALGQGPEFLTYFQNEAQLDKSGLPSDRFFAERPEGSVSTLKIQRTQQEDSAVYLCASSPPATNSYEQYFGPGTRLTVT.

The J gene is TRBJ2-5, the V gene TRBV6-5; weak D call: TRBD1 (5 bases). The CDR3 spans 13 residues. Per germline, CDR1 MNHEY and CDR2 SVGAGI. V lost 4 bases to trimming and J lost 4 bases, with 10 bases between them. In DNA, the CDR3 is TGTGCCAGCAGTTCAGGGAAGAGAGAGACCCAGTACTTC. It yields the protein CASSSGKRETQYF.

The genes are TRBV2 and TRBJ2-2; D remains ambiguous. Trimming removed 5 bases from V and 7 bases from J, with 11 bases in between. This CDR3 comprises 13 residues. Germline lookup yields CDR1 SNHLY and CDR2 FYNNEI. CDR3 DNA: TGTGCCAGCAGTCCCGAGCGAGACGGGGAGCTGTTTTTT. Residues: CASSPERDGELFF.

V gene TRBV30 combines with J gene TRBJ2-7, with a weak D call TRBD1 (5 bases). The CDR3 covers 14 residues. Germline loops: CDR1 GTSNPN, CDR2 SVGIG (reference sequence). Between the trimmed V and J ends, which lost 0 bases and 5 bases, there was a span of 14 bases. The CDR3 loop reads CAWSVGAGPHEQYF. The CDR3 DNA reads TGTGCCTGGAGTGTAGGAGCAGGGCCCCACGAGCAGTACTTC.

The rearrangement joins TRBV5-1 to TRBJ2-2; no firm D call. From germline, CDR1 is SGHRS and CDR2 YFSETQ. V lost 0 bases to trimming and J lost 10 bases, with 13 bases between them. The CDR3 consists of 14 residues. This CDR3 is CASSLGGPPAELFF. The CDR3 region has the DNA TGCGCCAGCAGCTTGGGAGGCCCCCCCGCGGAGCTGTTTTTT.